The 20 T cell receptor beta chains presented below share a single source sample, sequenced in a study of blood T cell repertoires in COVID-19. Assay used: immunoSEQ multiplex PCR; TCRdb lists only in-frame clones, some missing. Of around 150,000 clones listed, approximately 80% are singletons. Sequencing was performed on peripheral blood. The receptor set was obtained from a man in his fifties or sixties with acute or convalescent COVID-19.

This sequence joins TRBV11-3 and TRBJ1-1, with D tentatively TRBD1 (5 bases). This CDR3 has 13 residues. From germline, CDR1 is SGHNT and CDR2 YENEEA. Trimming stripped 5 bases from V and 3 bases from J, with 10 bases between. CDR3 loop: CASSGRVDTEAFF. CDR3 in DNA: TGTGCCAGCAGCGGCAGGGTCGACACTGAAGCTTTCTTT.

This clone was counted a single time. The chain recombines TRBV3-1 (or the pseudogene TRBV3-2) with TRBJ2-5; 11 nucleotides agree with TRBD2. The CDR3 runs 15 residues. Germline loops: CDR1 LGHDT, CDR2 YNNKEL (reference sequence). V shed 5 bases, J shed 4 bases, and the junction held 6 bases outside the gene matches. CDR3 protein: CASSDILAGAETQYF. The CDR3 coding sequence is TGTGCCAGCAGCGATATACTAGCGGGGGCAGAGACCCAGTACTTC.

The V call is TRBV28, the J call TRBJ2-2; TRBD1 matches 8 bases. V shed 7 bases and J 0 bases; nucleotides not matched to a gene: 13. The CDR3 is 18 amino acids. Germline lookup yields CDR1 MDHEN and CDR2 SYDVKM. Here the CDR3 DNA reads TGTGCCAGCACTCCTACAGGGGGAAAAGCTCCGAACACCGGGGAGCTGTTTTTT. It encodes CASTPTGGKAPNTGELFF.

The chain carries TRBV4-2 and TRBJ2-1, with D unresolved. Trimming pared 1 base from V and 0 bases from J, leaving 13 bases between. Germline loops: CDR1 LGHNA, CDR2 YNFKEQ. The CDR3 extends over 17 amino acids. CDR3 coding DNA: TGTGCCAGCAGCCAAGGTGGTAGCCGCAGCTCCTACAATGAGCAGTTCTTC. Amino acid sequence: CASSQGGSRSSYNEQFF.

The chain links TRBV12-3 or TRBV12-4 to TRBJ2-7; TRBD1 is a possible D gene (6 bases). This CDR3 has 12 residues. Trimming left V 5 bases short and J 3 bases short, with 8 bases between. This chain's CDR3 is CASSGTSYEQYF. The CDR3 DNA is TGTGCCAGCAGTGGGACAAGCTACGAGCAGTACTTC.

V is TRBV19 and J is TRBJ1-4, with 8 nucleotides matching TRBD1. The CDR3 has 14 amino acids. From germline, CDR1 is LNHDA and CDR2 SQIVND (reference sequence). The junction had 3 bases not matched to a gene; V was cut back by 4 bases and J by 5 bases. The CDR3 sequence: CASSKQGENEKLFF. The DNA for the CDR3 is TGTGCCAGTAGTAAACAGGGGGAGAATGAAAAACTGTTTTTT.

This chain joins TRBV7-2 and TRBJ2-5, with D possibly being TRBD2 (5 bases). The V gene lost 0 bases and the J gene lost 5 bases, with 19 bases spanning the gap. Germline-derived CDR1 and CDR2 are SGHTA and FQGNSA. The CDR3 consists of 17 residues. The CDR3 spells CASSLALIRRHSETQYF. The CDR3, as DNA: TGTGCCAGCAGCTTAGCGCTAATCAGGAGGCACAGCGAGACCCAGTACTTC.

V usage is TRBV9 and J usage is TRBJ1-1; D is ambiguous. Trimming left V 4 bases short and J 8 bases short, with 12 bases between. This CDR3 is 12 amino acids long. Germline assignment: CDR1 SGDLS and CDR2 YYNGEE. The CDR3 here is CASSSDADEAFF. The CDR3 DNA sequence: TGTGCCAGCAGCAGCGACGCCGACGAAGCTTTCTTT.

V usage is TRBV5-1 and J usage is TRBJ2-7; 7 positions agree with TRBD1. The length of the CDR3 is 13 residues. V shed 1 base and J 5 bases; nucleotides not matched to a gene: 3. CDR1 SGHRS and CDR2 YFSETQ come from the germline V gene. Here the CDR3 reads CASSLKGGDEQYF. Here the CDR3 DNA reads TGCGCCAGCAGCTTGAAAGGGGGCGACGAGCAGTACTTC. Looking up the rest from reference TRBV5-1 and TRBJ2-7 gives the full variable domain: KAGVTQTPRYLIKTRGQQVTLSCSPISGHRSVSWYQQTPGQGLQFLFEYFSETQRNKGNFPGRFSGRQFSNSRSEMNVSTLELGDSALYLCASSLKGGDEQYFGPGTRLTVT.

The chain couples TRBV5-8 to TRBJ2-7, with 11 bases aligning to TRBD1. Germline V gene data show CDR1 as SGHTS and CDR2 as YDEGEE. V shed 4 bases, J shed 5 bases, and the junction held 5 bases outside the gene matches. This CDR3 region has 14 residues. The CDR3 protein is CASSRWDRGDEQYF. The DNA of the CDR3 is TGTGCCAGCAGCCGATGGGACAGGGGGGACGAGCAGTACTTC. The whole variable domain, remainder taken from reference TRBV5-8 and TRBJ2-7, is EAGVTQSPTHLIKTRGQQATLRCSPISGHTSVYWYQQALGLGLQFLLWYDEGEERNRGNFPPRFSGRQFPNYSSELNVNALELEDSALYLCASSRWDRGDEQYFGPGTRLTVT.

The gene calls are TRBV24-1 and TRBJ2-3; 13 bases fit TRBD2. The CDR3 is 16 amino acids. V lost 3 bases to trimming and J lost 5 bases; unmatched junction nucleotides: 4. Germline loops: CDR1 KGHDR, CDR2 SFDVKD. DNA of the CDR3: TGTGCCACCAGTGATCCGGGACTAGCGGGGTTAGATACGCAGTATTTT. This codes for CATSDPGLAGLDTQYF.

This chain links TRBV5-1 with TRBJ1-4; 7 nucleotides match TRBD1. This CDR3 region has 15 residues. The V and J ends lost 5 bases and 8 bases, in that order; junction bases with no gene match: 12. Germline CDR1 and CDR2: SGHRS and YFSETQ. CDR3 sequence: CASSLDTQGVEKLFF. For the CDR3, the DNA is TGCGCCAGCAGTTTAGACACCCAGGGGGTCGAAAAACTGTTTTTT.

The CDR3 bases are TGTGCCAGCAGCCAAGTTACAACAGCAACTAATGAAAAACTGTTTTTT. It translates to CASSQVTTATNEKLFF. The chain joins TRBV3-1 (or the pseudogene TRBV3-2) to TRBJ1-4; D is undetermined. Per the germline V gene, CDR1 is LGHDT and CDR2 is YNNKEL (reference sequence). This CDR3 is 16 amino acids long. V was pared by 1 base and J by 0 bases, with 9 bases between.

The CDR3 DNA is TGTGCCAGCAGCACCCAGGGACAGGGGGCGGGGGAGACCCAGTACTTC. It codes for CASSTQGQGAGETQYF. V and J are TRBV11-3 and TRBJ2-5, with 12 bases identical to TRBD1. After removal of 5 bases from V and 5 bases from J, the junction contained 9 bases not matched to a gene. Germline assignment: CDR1 SGHNT and CDR2 YENEEA. The CDR3 has 16 amino acids.

The V and J genes are TRBV24-1 and TRBJ1-2; 9 positions match TRBD1. The germline CDR1 and CDR2 sequences are KGHDR and SFDVKD. CDR3 length equals 14 residues. Trimming took 3 bases from V and 4 from J; bases not matched to a gene: 2. The CDR3 region is CATSDTQGAYGYTF. The CDR3, as DNA: TGTGCCACCAGTGATACACAGGGGGCCTATGGCTACACCTTC.

The gene calls are TRBV14 and TRBJ1-1; TRBD1 is a possible D gene (5 bases). Between the trimmed V and J ends, which lost 4 bases and 0 bases, there was a span of 9 bases. Germline CDR1 SGHDN, CDR2 FVKESK. The CDR3 contains 14 residues. CDR3 residues: CASSLQVVNTEAFF. The CDR3 DNA is TGTGCCAGCAGCCTACAGGTGGTGAACACTGAAGCTTTCTTT.

The chain combines TRBV5-1 with TRBJ1-2; weak D call: TRBD1 (6 bases). The CDR3 spans 14 residues. V lost 0 bases and J 8 bases, leaving 14 bases between the germline ends. Per germline, CDR1 SGHRS and CDR2 YFSETQ. The CDR3 DNA sequence: TGCGCCAGCAGCTTGGGGGCTCAGGGGAACGGCTACACCTTC. This translates into CASSLGAQGNGYTF.

V is TRBV5-5 and J is TRBJ2-5; 8 bases align to TRBD1. Germline CDR1 reads SGHKS; CDR2 reads YYEKEE (reference sequence). This CDR3 spans 14 amino acids. V dropped 1 base and J dropped 3; count of bases not matched to a gene: 2. The chain's CDR3 is CASSLWGQEETQYF. The CDR3 DNA reads as TGTGCCAGCAGCTTGTGGGGACAGGAAGAGACCCAGTACTTC.

CDR3: CASSRATNEKLFF. CDR3 bases: TGTGCCAGCAGCCGAGCAACTAATGAAAAACTGTTTTTT. This chain links TRBV11-2 with TRBJ1-4; D ambiguous. Germline loops: CDR1 SGHAT, CDR2 FQNNGV. This CDR3 region has 13 residues. Trimming pared 5 bases from V and 0 bases from J, leaving 4 bases between.

This clone was counted only a few times. This rearrangement joins TRBV7-9 to TRBJ2-7; possible D gene TRBD1, 6 bases. This CDR3 contains 14 residues. CDR1 and CDR2 (germline): SEHNR, FQNEAQ (reference sequence). Deletions cut 1 base from V and 0 bases from J, with 7 bases between. CDR3 sequence reads: CASSLVQGSYEQYF. The DNA for the CDR3 is TGTGCCAGCAGCTTAGTACAGGGCTCCTACGAGCAGTACTTC.